Following are 16 T cell receptor beta chains from one sample sequenced in a study of cytomegalovirus exposure and HLA in healthy donors. Profiling relied on immunoSEQ multiplex PCR, and the TCRdb table lists in-frame clones only, not all of them. The sample has 250,000 to 350,000 clones, roughly 90% seen once. The sample consisted of PBMCs. The receptors come from a woman younger than 45 in good health and CMV-seropositive.

The chain recombines TRBV5-1 with TRBJ2-1; 8 nucleotides agree with TRBD2. The germline CDR1 and CDR2 sequences are SGHRS and YFSETQ. J was trimmed by 0 bases and V by 4 bases; bases with no gene match: 9. This CDR3 comprises 17 residues. The CDR3 DNA reads TGCGCCAGCAGCCAATACGGGAGGGATAGCTCCTACAATGAGCAGTTCTTC. Translating gives CASSQYGRDSSYNEQFF.

This chain's CDR3 is CSVDLPGRLSTEAFF. The CDR3 DNA reads as TGCAGCGTTGATTTACCGGGGAGGTTGAGCACTGAAGCTTTCTTT. The chain couples TRBV29-1 to TRBJ1-1; D gene ambiguous. This CDR3 region has 15 residues. V lost 3 bases to trimming and J lost 4 bases, with 18 bases between them. Germline CDR1 is SQVTM and CDR2 is ANQGSEA.

V and J are TRBV28 and TRBJ2-2; TRBD1 might be the D (6 bases). V lost 3 bases and J lost 1, with 12 bases in between. This CDR3 has 16 amino acids. The germline V gene encodes CDR1 MDHEN and CDR2 SYDVKM. The CDR3 coding sequence is TGTGCCAGCAGTTTGGCCGCGACAGGGAACACCGGGGAGCTGTTTTTT. This translates into CASSLAATGNTGELFF.

This clone was seen only a few times. This rearrangement joins TRBV27 to TRBJ1-2; 9 bases are a match to TRBD1. Per the germline V gene, CDR1 is MNHEY and CDR2 is SMNVEV (reference sequence). With 8 bases clipped from V and 5 bases from J, the junction kept 3 bases outside the gene matches. The CDR3 has 12 amino acids. CDR3 sequence: CASRDREYGYTF. The CDR3 DNA sequence: TGTGCCAGCCGGGACAGGGAATATGGCTACACCTTC.

The CDR3 DNA is TGCGCCAGCAGCCAAGCCAGGGTCAACGCTGAAGCTTTCTTT. It encodes CASSQARVNAEAFF. The rearrangement links TRBV4-1 to TRBJ1-1, with D possibly matching TRBD1 (5 bases). In germline, CDR1 is MGHRA, CDR2 YSYEKL. The CDR3 contains 14 residues. Between the trimmed V and J ends, which lost 1 base and 6 bases, there was a span of 12 bases.

This clone was counted once. The J gene is TRBJ2-2, the V gene TRBV5-1; D call uncertain. The germline V gene has CDR1 SGHRS and CDR2 YFSETQ. This CDR3 has 15 amino acids. V was shortened by 0 bases and J by 2 bases, with 8 bases between the two germline ends. The CDR3 DNA reads as TGCGCCAGCAGCTTGGCCAGGAGCAACACCGGGGAGCTGTTTTTT. Residues: CASSLARSNTGELFF.

In this sample, this clone turned up a few times. V usage is TRBV7-2 and J usage is TRBJ1-5; 7 bases line up with TRBD1. Germline CDR1 reads SGHTA; CDR2 reads FQGNSA. V lost 5 bases, J lost 1 base, and 5 bases stayed unmatched. The CDR3 consists of 15 residues. CDR3 coding DNA: TGTGCCAGCAGCCCACAGGGGTTCAGCAATCAGCCCCAGCATTTT. Residues: CASSPQGFSNQPQHF.

The V and J genes are TRBV6-5 and TRBJ1-2; 7 nucleotides line up with TRBD1. In germline, CDR1 is MNHEY, CDR2 SVGAGI. V lost 0 bases to trimming and J lost 4 bases; unmatched junction nucleotides: 5. This CDR3 is built from 15 residues. As DNA, the CDR3 is TGTGCCAGCAGTTACTCTAGGGACAGTCTCTATGGCTACACCTTC. This sequence encodes CASSYSRDSLYGYTF.

V gene TRBV11-1 combines with J gene TRBJ2-7, with D uncertain. Deletions cut 5 bases from V and 0 bases from J, with 5 bases between. The CDR3 extends over 12 amino acids. Germline loops: CDR1 SGHAT, CDR2 FQDESV (reference sequence). This CDR3 reads CASSLSSYEQYF. The CDR3 DNA reads as TGTGCCAGCAGCCTCAGCTCCTACGAGCAGTACTTC.

The genes are TRBV30 and TRBJ1-6; the D is unclear. The CDR3 runs to 14 residues. Germline V CDR1 and CDR2: GTSNPN, SVGIG (reference sequence). The ends were cut back, 0 bases at V and 9 bases at J, with 12 bases in the middle. The CDR3 DNA follows: TGTGCCTGGAGTGTACCGGGATTTCGTTCACCCCTCCACTTT. Protein sequence: CAWSVPGFRSPLHF.

The chain links TRBV7-8 to TRBJ1-3; no reliable D call. The germline V and J ends were trimmed by 6 bases and 4 bases, with 10 bases remaining between them. Germline CDR1 reads SGHVS; CDR2 reads FQNEAQ. The CDR3 runs to 13 residues. CDR3 sequence: CASRGERGNTIYF. The DNA for the CDR3 is TGTGCCAGCAGGGGAGAACGCGGAAACACCATATATTTT.

The chain combines TRBV5-6 with TRBJ2-2; D is possibly TRBD2 (5 bases). The germline V and J ends were trimmed by 0 bases and 10 bases, with 19 bases remaining between them. The CDR3 covers 16 residues. Looked up from germline, CDR1 is SGHDT and CDR2 is YYEEEE. The CDR3 DNA follows: TGTGCCAGCAGCTTGGCCCCCGGGGTGGCTCCTGTGGAGCTGTTTTTT. It is translated as CASSLAPGVAPVELFF.

V and J are TRBV29-1 and TRBJ1-1; 8 nucleotides align to TRBD1. The V and J ends lost 2 bases and 1 base, in that order; junction bases with no gene match: 6. This CDR3 comprises 15 residues. Germline values: CDR1 SQVTM, CDR2 ANQGSEA. This CDR3 is CSVEKTGTGNTEAFF. CDR3 bases: TGCAGCGTTGAAAAAACCGGGACAGGGAACACTGAAGCTTTCTTT.

A word on this clone: This specimen includes other DNA sequences encoding the same CDR3. This chain connects TRBV5-1 to TRBJ2-3; a weak D match, TRBD1 (6 bases). Trimming shortened V by 0 bases and J by 6 bases, and 14 bases separated the two germline ends. The CDR3 consists of 15 residues. CDR1 is SGHRS and CDR2 is YFSETQ in the germline V gene. The CDR3 DNA sequence: TGCGCCAGCAGCTTGGGGCAGGGGAGCAGTGATACGCAGTATTTT. Its translation: CASSLGQGSSDTQYF. The whole variable domain, filled in from reference TRBV5-1 and TRBJ2-3, reads KAGVTQTPRYLIKTRGQQVTLSCSPISGHRSVSWYQQTPGQGLQFLFEYFSETQRNKGNFPGRFSGRQFSNSRSEMNVSTLELGDSALYLCASSLGQGSSDTQYFGPGTRLTVL.

This clone was counted a single time. This rearrangement joins TRBV28 to TRBJ1-1; D not resolved. V lost 5 bases to trimming and J lost 1 base, with 8 bases between them. Germline V lookup: CDR1 MDHEN, CDR2 SYDVKM. The CDR3 is made up of 13 amino acids. CDR3 in amino acids: CASSDPGNTEAFF. The CDR3 DNA follows: TGTGCCAGCAGTGACCCCGGGAACACTGAAGCTTTCTTT.

This chain links TRBV29-1 with TRBJ1-2; D ambiguous. Germline values: CDR1 SQVTM, CDR2 ANQGSEA. There are 11 residues in the CDR3. V dropped 7 bases and J dropped 6 bases, with 12 bases sitting between them. This chain's CDR3 is CSARRGDGYTF. DNA for the CDR3: TGCAGCGCCCGCCGGGGAGATGGCTACACCTTC.